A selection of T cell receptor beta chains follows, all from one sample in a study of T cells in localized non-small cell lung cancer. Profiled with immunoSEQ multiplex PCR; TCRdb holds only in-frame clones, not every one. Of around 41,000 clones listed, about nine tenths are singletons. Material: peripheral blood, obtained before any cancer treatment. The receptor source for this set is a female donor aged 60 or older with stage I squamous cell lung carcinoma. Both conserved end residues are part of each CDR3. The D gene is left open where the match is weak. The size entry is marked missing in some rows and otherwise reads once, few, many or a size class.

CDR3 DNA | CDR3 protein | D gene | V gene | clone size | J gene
TGTGCCAGCAGCAAGCCATTCAGGGAGGAGGGCTACACCTTC | CASSKPFREEGYTF | - | TRBV5-4 | - | TRBJ1-2
TGTGTCAGCAGCCAGTATAGCGGGAGGGGAGTGGGTACGCAGTATTTT | CVSSQYSGRGVGTQYF | TRBD2 | TRBV11-2 | - | TRBJ2-3
TGTGCCTCGAGTGGGGATCTTACTAGCACAGATACGCAGTATTTT | CASSGDLTSTDTQYF | - | TRBV7-3 | few | TRBJ2-3
TGTGCCAGCAGTTGGACAGGGGATAACACCGGGGAGCTGTTTTTT | CASSWTGDNTGELFF | TRBD1 | TRBV28 | - | TRBJ2-2
TGCGCCAGCAGCTTGGCCCCAGCTGGACGCTGGACCACAGATACGGATACGCAGTATTTT | CASSLAPAGRWTTDTDTQYF | - | TRBV5-1 | - | TRBJ2-3
TGCGCCAGCAGCCAAGGTTCCGGCAGGGGGAGCTACGAGCAGTACTTC | CASSQGSGRGSYEQYF | TRBD1 | TRBV4-1 | - | TRBJ2-7
TGTGCCAGCAGCCCTGGGACTAGCGTTTACTACGAGCAGTACTTC | CASSPGTSVYYEQYF | TRBD2 | TRBV9 | few | TRBJ2-7
TGTGCCAGCAGCTTAGCCGGGGGAGGGGGTAAGCAGCCCCAGCATTTT | CASSLAGGGGKQPQHF | - | TRBV11-2 | once | TRBJ1-5
TGTGCCACCCGGGTAGGGACTAGCGGGAAGGATGAGCAGTTCTTC | CATRVGTSGKDEQFF | TRBD2 | TRBV15 | once | TRBJ2-1
TGTGCCAGCAGCGTAGGGACGGGGCAGCCCCAGCATTTT | CASSVGTGQPQHF | - | TRBV9 | - | TRBJ1-5
TGTGCCTGGAGTCGCGAGAGGAACACTGAAGCTTTCTTT | CAWSRERNTEAFF | - | TRBV30 | - | TRBJ1-1
TGTGCCAGCTCACCGGGACAGAGCTATCAGCCCCAGCATTTT | CASSPGQSYQPQHF | TRBD1 | TRBV18 | - | TRBJ1-5
TGTGCCTGGAGTGTACGGAGACTAGCGGGAGTCACCGACGAGCAGTACTTC | CAWSVRRLAGVTDEQYF | TRBD2 | TRBV30 | - | TRBJ2-7
TGTGCCAGCCACCTTAGCGGGAGGGTTTTTGAGCAGTTCTTC | CASHLSGRVFEQFF | TRBD2 | TRBV2 | - | TRBJ2-1
TGTGCCAGCAGCCAAGTCGTAGGGGGCTCTGGAAACACCATATATTTT | CASSQVVGGSGNTIYF | - | TRBV14 | few | TRBJ1-3
TGTGCCAGCAGTCCCGCAGGGGGGGGCTATGGCTACACCTTC | CASSPAGGGYGYTF | TRBD1 | TRBV27 | - | TRBJ1-2
TGTGCCAGCACCCCCGGCGGCCTCCTCGGGAATGAGCAGTTCTTC | CASTPGGLLGNEQFF | - | TRBV7-8 | few | TRBJ2-1
TGCGCCAGCAGCTCGGGACAGCGCGTAGCCAAAAACATTCAGTACTTC | CASSSGQRVAKNIQYF | TRBD1 | TRBV5-1 | - | TRBJ2-4
TGTGCCTGGAGTTGGAGCGTCGGAGAGACCCAGTACTTC | CAWSWSVGETQYF | - | TRBV30 | - | TRBJ2-5
TGTGCCAGTAGTAGGGACAGGGGGGTCCAAGAGACCCAGTACTTC | CASSRDRGVQETQYF | TRBD1 | TRBV19 | - | TRBJ2-5
TGTGCCAGCAGCTCGAGGGACTCGCCGCCTACAGAGACCCAGTACTTC | CASSSRDSPPTETQYF | - | TRBV7-2 | - | TRBJ2-5
TGTGCCAGCAGCTTACAGGGGGCGCAGACCCAGTACTTC | CASSLQGAQTQYF | TRBD1 | TRBV7-7 | once | TRBJ2-5
TGTGCCACCCAAACTAGCGGTTTCGAGCAGTACTTC | CATQTSGFEQYF | TRBD2 | TRBV27 | - | TRBJ2-7
TGTGCCAGTAGACTACTCACGGTGGGTGATCAGCCCCAGCATTTT | CASRLLTVGDQPQHF | - | TRBV19 | - | TRBJ1-5
TGTGCCAGCAGCTTACTAGCGGGAGTAGGGAATGAGCAGTTCTTC | CASSLLAGVGNEQFF | TRBD2 | TRBV7-2 | - | TRBJ2-1
TGTGCCAGCAGCGTGGGACTAGCGGGAAGGGAGCAGTACTTC | CASSVGLAGREQYF | TRBD2 | TRBV9 | - | TRBJ2-7
TGTGCCTGGAGTGTAGTGGGGCACGGTGGCTACACCTTC | CAWSVVGHGGYTF | - | TRBV30 | - | TRBJ1-2
TGTGCCAGCAGCTTGTTTAGCGGGTTTCAAGAGACCCAGTACTTC | CASSLFSGFQETQYF | TRBD2 | TRBV7-3 | - | TRBJ2-5
TGTGCCAGCAGCTTCTCCGGGGTAGAGACCCAGTACTTC | CASSFSGVETQYF | - | TRBV5-8 | - | TRBJ2-5
TGTGCCAGCAGCTTAGATGGGGGCGCCCACACAGATACGCAGTATTTT | CASSLDGGAHTDTQYF | - | TRBV13 | - | TRBJ2-3
TGTGCCAGCAGTGAATATCTGGGGGTCGAGACCCAGTACTTC | CASSEYLGVETQYF | - | TRBV25-1 | - | TRBJ2-5
TGCGCCAGCAGCCGTACTGGGTTCACAGATACGCAGTATTTT | CASSRTGFTDTQYF | - | TRBV4-3 | few | TRBJ2-3
TGTGCCAGCAGCAAAGCGGAGGGCGGGAGACTGTCCCACACCTACAATGAGCAGTTCTTC | CASSKAEGGRLSHTYNEQFF | - | TRBV21-1 | few | TRBJ2-1
TGTGCCAGCAGCTTAGCGGGAGGGGTCGATGAGCAGTTCTTC | CASSLAGGVDEQFF | TRBD2 | TRBV7-3 | - | TRBJ2-1
TGTGCCAGCACTGCCTCCTGGGGGTTCGATGAGCAGTTCTTC | CASTASWGFDEQFF | - | TRBV2 | - | TRBJ2-1
TGTGCCAGCGCTACTCCAGGGCTTAATGAAAAACTGTTTTTT | CASATPGLNEKLFF | - | TRBV9 | - | TRBJ1-4
TGTGCCAGCAGCGGACAGTACTTAGGGCCCCAGCATTTT | CASSGQYLGPQHF | - | TRBV7-2 | - | TRBJ1-5
TGTGCCAGCAGTGACGAGGGTATAGGGGAAAAACTGTTTTTT | CASSDEGIGEKLFF | - | TRBV2 | - | TRBJ1-4
TGTGCCAGCAGCTTACTAGGCAGCGCTAATTCACCCCTCCACTTT | CASSLLGSANSPLHF | - | TRBV7-9 | - | TRBJ1-6
TGTGCCACCAGTTCAGACCAGGGGGCCTCGGGTACGCAGTATTTT | CATSSDQGASGTQYF | TRBD1 | TRBV15 | - | TRBJ2-3
TGTGCCTGGAGGCGAGGTGGCGGGAGGGCCGGGGAGACCCAGTACTTC | CAWRRGGGRAGETQYF | TRBD2 | TRBV30 | - | TRBJ2-5
TGTGCCAGCTCACAGAGGGGGGGCGTGGGCACTGAAGCTTTCTTT | CASSQRGGVGTEAFF | - | TRBV18 | - | TRBJ1-1
TGTGCCAGTACCTCCCACGGAGCGGGACTAGCGGAGAGCTCCTACAATGAGCAGTTCTTC | CASTSHGAGLAESSYNEQFF | TRBD2 | TRBV19 | - | TRBJ2-1
TGTGCTAGCAGCTTTAGCGGGAGGGCCGGGACCGGGGAGCTGTTTTTT | CASSFSGRAGTGELFF | TRBD2 | TRBV7-7 | - | TRBJ2-2
TGTGCCAGCAGCCAAGAGCTGACAGGGGGCAATGAGCAGTTCTTC | CASSQELTGGNEQFF | TRBD1 | TRBV14 | - | TRBJ2-1
TGTGCCAGCAGCTTAGCTGGACTAGCGGGAGGTGGTGAGCAGTTCTTC | CASSLAGLAGGGEQFF | TRBD2 | TRBV7-6 | few | TRBJ2-1
TGTGCCAGCAGCTTAGCGGCGAACACTGAAGCTTTCTTT | CASSLAANTEAFF | - | TRBV7-2 | few | TRBJ1-1